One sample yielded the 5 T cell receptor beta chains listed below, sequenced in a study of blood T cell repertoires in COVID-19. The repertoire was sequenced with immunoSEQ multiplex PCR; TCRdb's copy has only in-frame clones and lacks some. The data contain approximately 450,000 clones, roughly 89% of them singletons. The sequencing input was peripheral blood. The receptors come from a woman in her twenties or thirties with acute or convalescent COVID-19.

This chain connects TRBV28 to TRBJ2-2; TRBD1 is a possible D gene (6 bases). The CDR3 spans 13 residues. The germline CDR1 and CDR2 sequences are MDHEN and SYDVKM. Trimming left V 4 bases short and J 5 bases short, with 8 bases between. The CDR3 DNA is TGTGCCAGCAGTTCAACAGGGACCGGGGAGCTGTTTTTT. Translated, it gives CASSSTGTGELFF.

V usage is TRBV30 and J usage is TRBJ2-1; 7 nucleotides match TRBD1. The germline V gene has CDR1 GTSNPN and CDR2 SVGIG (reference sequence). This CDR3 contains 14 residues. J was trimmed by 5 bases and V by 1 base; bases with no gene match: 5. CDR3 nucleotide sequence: TGTGCCTGGAGTGACGGGACAGATGACAATGAGCAGTTCTTC. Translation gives CAWSDGTDDNEQFF.

The CDR3 loop reads CASSRLATSTDTQYF. The CDR3 DNA follows: TGTGCCAGCAGCAGACTAGCGACCAGCACAGATACGCAGTATTTT. The chain joins TRBV14 to TRBJ2-3; 8 bases map to TRBD2. Germline CDR1 is SGHDN and CDR2 is FVKESK. The CDR3 has 15 amino acids. The ends lost 5 bases at V and 0 bases at J; junction bases unmatched: 4.

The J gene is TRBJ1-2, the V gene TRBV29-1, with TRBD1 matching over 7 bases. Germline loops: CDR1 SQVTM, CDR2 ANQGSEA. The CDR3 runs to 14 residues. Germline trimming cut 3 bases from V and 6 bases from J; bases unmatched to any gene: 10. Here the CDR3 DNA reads TGCAGCGTTGACTCCAGCAGGGGGTTAAATGGCTACACCTTC. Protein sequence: CSVDSSRGLNGYTF.

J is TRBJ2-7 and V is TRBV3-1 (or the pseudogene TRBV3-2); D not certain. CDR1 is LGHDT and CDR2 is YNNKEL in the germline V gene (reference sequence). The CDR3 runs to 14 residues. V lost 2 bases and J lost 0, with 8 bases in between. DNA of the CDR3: TGTGCCAGCAGCCAATGGGCCGACTCCTACGAGCAGTACTTC. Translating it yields CASSQWADSYEQYF.